Detailed here is one T cell receptor (beta chain). The target antigen is unknown. This sample was taken from a study of T cell repertoires in ileal Crohn's disease. Overall study: Thiopurines (approximately ten) or anti-TNF agents (around 17) were given postoperatively to about half. M6 samples are neoterminal ileum biopsies from postoperative colonoscopy. Study-level findings and limits: Sorted CD8 T cells held more high-frequency clones than CD4. Endoscopic recurrence occurred in every patient whose clonality exceeded 26.8%.

Repertoires were generated with immunoSEQ multiplex PCR, while TCRdb's copy carries only in-frame clones and drops some. The table has more than 60,000 clones, roughly 91% seen once. Time point specified: neoterminal ileum biopsy at postoperative endoscopy, about 6 months after surgery. This TCR derives from an adult with Crohn's disease. Sequencing was carried out using ileal tissue.

CDR3 sequence reads: CASSLETGTLSYEQYF. The CDR3 nucleotides read TGTGCCAGCAGCTTAGAGACAGGGACTCTTTCCTACGAGCAGTACTTC. This chain connects TRBV7-2 to TRBJ2-7, with D maybe TRBD1 (7 bases). Trimming cost V 1 base and J 1 base, with 14 bases left between them. Germline-derived CDR1 and CDR2 are SGHTA and FQGNSA. This CDR3 has 16 residues.